Below, 26 T cell receptor beta chains from the same sample are listed, as sequenced in a study of T cells in Graves' hyperthyroidism and ophthalmopathy (dated by TCRdb to between 2018 and 2020). Libraries were made using multiplex PCR. TCRdb lists the instrument as Illumina HiSeq 2000. The TCR beta CDR3 regions were amplified from the RNA transcripts. For the first round of RT-PCR on the TCR CDR3, the HTBI primer set was used together with the Qiagen OneStep RT-PCR kit. Using fastp at Q25 and MiXCR, TCRdb reprocessed the public reads and kept productive beta chains. Under each unique CDR3 protein, matching rows form one entry showing the most common genes and DNA. This sample is represented by 600,000 to 750,000 distinct CDR3 sequences; 15% to 20% of them were singletons. The ten largest account for 15% to 19% of the sample. Sequencing was performed on blood. These receptor sequences come from a man aged 50-60 years with Graves' hyperthyroidism.

About this clonotype itself: A much larger clone lies one base from this, so it may be a read error. The CDR3 coding sequence is TGTGCCAGCAGCCAAATAGCGGGAGGAGATAGGCAGTATTTT. This gives the protein CASSQIAGGDRQYF. J is TRBJ2-3 and V is TRBV27; 10 bases align to TRBD2. CDR1 is MNHEY and CDR2 is SMNVEV in the germline V gene (reference sequence). The CDR3 is 14 residues long.

On this clonotype itself: A clone one base away is much larger, so this may be a read error. The chain employs TRBV11-2 and TRBJ1-1, with D possibly being TRBD1 (5 bases). Germline-derived CDR1 and CDR2 are SGHAT and FQNNGV. CDR3 length: 14 amino acids. This CDR3 reads CASSFDSGNTEASF. CDR3 in DNA: TGTGCCAGCAGCTTTGACAGTGGGAACACTGAAGCTTCCTTT.

This clonotype was picked up many times. V is TRBV7-8 and J is TRBJ1-1; 8 positions agree with TRBD1. This CDR3 has 14 residues. The germline gives CDR1 SGHVS, CDR2 FQNEAQ. V shed 5 bases, J shed 5 bases, and the junction held 7 bases outside the gene matches. DNA of the CDR3: TGTGCCAGCAGCAAACGGACAGGGCGGACTGAAGCTTTCTTT. Amino acids: CASSKRTGRTEAFF.

The rearrangement joins TRBV6-2 or TRBV6-3 to TRBJ2-7; 10 bases are shared with TRBD2. This CDR3 comprises 15 residues. CDR1 is MNHEY and CDR2 is SVGEGT in the germline V gene. Trimming took 3 bases from V and 7 from J; bases not matched to a gene: 9. The CDR3 loop reads CASSYNSGRAGEQYF. The CDR3 DNA reads as TGTGCCAGCAGTTATAACAGCGGGAGGGCCGGGGAGCAGTACTTC.

The table lists this clonotype with many counts. The chain links TRBV30 to TRBJ2-7; 7 bases fit TRBD1. Trimming cost V 7 bases and J 3 bases; bases outside gene matches: 9. CDR3 length: 13 residues. Germline V lookup: CDR1 GTSNPN, CDR2 SVGIG (reference sequence). The CDR3 DNA is TGTGCCTCCAATCCCGCAGGGGGCTACGAGCAGTACTTC. Translation: CASNPAGGYEQYF.

This clonotype was counted a few times. This rearrangement joins TRBV10-3 to TRBJ2-4; 10 nucleotides line up with TRBD1. V shed 8 bases, J shed 10 bases, and the junction held 11 bases outside the gene matches. Germline V CDR1 and CDR2: ENHRY, SYGVKD. There are 14 residues in the CDR3. The CDR3 nucleotides read TGTGCCATCGGATCCCCCGAGGACAGGGGGATTCAGTACTTC. It encodes CAIGSPEDRGIQYF.

This clonotype occurred many times. The chain couples TRBV11-2 to TRBJ1-1; the D gene is possibly TRBD1 (6 bases). Germline V lookup: CDR1 SGHAT, CDR2 FQNNGV. V was cut by 1 base and J by 4 bases, with 13 bases left in between. The CDR3 runs to 15 residues. The CDR3 spells CASSLVRGQSTEAFF. Written as DNA, the CDR3 is TGTGCCAGCAGCTTAGTAAGAGGACAGTCCACTGAAGCTTTCTTT.

This clonotype was recorded at least ten times. The chain uses TRBV28 and TRBJ2-7, with 9 bases that match TRBD1. Looked up from germline, CDR1 is MDHEN and CDR2 is SYDVKM. V dropped 10 bases and J dropped 0; count of bases not matched to a gene: 1. CDR3 size: 12 residues. CDR3 protein: CATTGGSYEQYF. The CDR3 DNA is TGTGCCACGACAGGGGGCTCCTACGAGCAGTACTTC.

This clonotype has ten or more counts. CDR3 region: CASRYPDRAEQYF. As DNA, the CDR3 is TGTGCCAGCAGATATCCCGACAGGGCCGAGCAGTACTTC. The chain links TRBV28 to TRBJ2-7, with 7 bases that match TRBD1. The ends lost 6 bases at V and 6 bases at J; junction bases unmatched: 8. The germline CDR1 and CDR2 sequences are MDHEN and SYDVKM. The CDR3 sequence is 13 residues long. The whole variable domain, filled in from reference TRBV28 and TRBJ2-7, reads DVKVTQSSRYLVKRTGEKVFLECVQDMDHENMFWYRQDPGLGLRLIYFSYDVKMKEKGDIPEGYSVSREKKERFSLILESASTNQTSMYLCASRYPDRAEQYFGPGTRLTVT.

The sample holds many counts of this clonotype. This chain joins TRBV6-1 and TRBJ1-6, with D perhaps TRBD1 (6 bases). The CDR3 has 16 amino acids. Trimming pared 6 bases from V and 0 bases from J, leaving 12 bases between. Germline values: CDR1 MNHNS, CDR2 SASEGT. The CDR3: CASRPDRSSYNSPLHF. CDR3 in DNA: TGTGCCAGCAGACCCGACAGGAGCTCCTATAATTCACCCCTCCACTTT.

This clonotype was counted at least ten times. The CDR3 DNA is TGTGCCAGCAGTGTGCGGGGGAACTATGGCTACACCTTC. It translates to CASSVRGNYGYTF. The chain carries TRBV2 and TRBJ1-2; TRBD1 might be the D (5 bases). Per germline, CDR1 SNHLY and CDR2 FYNNEI. The CDR3 contains 13 residues. V was cut by 4 bases and J by 2 bases, with 8 bases left in between.

This clonotype was picked up many times. The chain links TRBV6-1 to TRBJ1-1, with D tentatively TRBD1 (6 bases). The CDR3 sequence is 14 residues long. CDR1 is MNHNS, CDR2 SASEGT, per germline. Trimming stripped 7 bases from V and 3 bases from J, with 15 bases between. The chain's CDR3 is CASTDRGRDTEAFF. In nucleotides, the CDR3 is TGTGCCAGCACCGACCGGGGGCGCGACACTGAAGCTTTCTTT.

A note on this clonotype: This is likely a read error, given that the CDR3 carries no conserved phenylalanine or tryptophan at its end. The chain uses TRBV30 and TRBJ2-5; 7 nucleotides agree with TRBD1. Trimming took 1 base from V and 4 from J; bases not matched to a gene: 3. Germline V CDR1 and CDR2: GTSNPN, SVGIG (reference sequence). This CDR3 has 13 residues. CDR3 DNA sequence: TGTGCCTGGAGTGGGGCAGGGGGAGAGACCCAGTACCTC. Amino acids: CAWSGAGGETQYL.

This clonotype was detected only a few times. The V call is TRBV19, the J call TRBJ2-1; D is perhaps TRBD2 (6 bases). Germline V lookup: CDR1 LNHDA, CDR2 SQIVND (reference sequence). There are 13 residues in the CDR3. Trimming took 7 bases from V and 8 from J, leaving 15 bases between them. CDR3 sequence: CASTDGSRDEQFF. The CDR3 DNA reads as TGTGCCAGTACTGACGGGAGCCGGGATGAGCAGTTCTTC.

This clonotype was observed at least ten times. The V and J genes are TRBV28 and TRBJ2-1, with D possibly TRBD2 on 6 matching bases. V was trimmed by 4 bases and J by 6 bases, leaving 16 bases between them. The CDR3 totals 15 residues. Germline V gives CDR1 MDHEN, CDR2 SYDVKM. CDR3 nucleotide sequence: TGTGCCAGCAGTTCCCCTCCGGGGAGGTTCAATGAGCAGTTCTTC. Translating it yields CASSSPPGRFNEQFF.

The V call is TRBV19, the J call TRBJ1-4, with unresolved D. The V gene's germline CDR1 is LNHDA and CDR2 SQIVND (reference sequence). This CDR3 is 16 amino acids long. V was trimmed by 3 bases and J by 0 bases, leaving 11 bases between them. CDR3 nucleotide sequence: TGTGCCAGTAGTATGGTGGGTACTTCAACTAATGAAAAACTGTTTTTT. Encoded protein: CASSMVGTSTNEKLFF.

This rearrangement joins TRBV15 to TRBJ2-1; D is possibly TRBD1 (7 bases). With 6 bases removed from V and 9 bases from J, the gap between germline ends came to 18 bases. Germline V gene lookup returns CDR1 LNHNV and CDR2 YYDKDF (reference sequence). The CDR3 has 14 residues. CDR3 protein: CATRPDRPSAEQFF. The CDR3 DNA follows: TGTGCCACCAGACCGGACAGGCCTAGCGCTGAGCAGTTCTTC.

The gene calls are TRBV30 and TRBJ2-3, with no clear D. Per the germline V gene, CDR1 is GTSNPN and CDR2 is SVGIG (reference sequence). CDR3 length: 12 amino acids. V lost 0 bases to trimming and J lost 6 bases, with 7 bases between them. The CDR3 is CAWSVLADTQYF. The CDR3 nucleotides read TGTGCCTGGAGTGTTTTGGCGGATACGCAGTATTTT. The entire variable domain, with the rest obtained from reference TRBV30 and TRBJ2-3, is as follows: SQTIHQWPATLVQPVGSPLSLECTVEGTSNPNLYWYRQAAGRGLQLLFYSVGIGQISSEVPQNLSASRPQDRQFILSSKKLLLSDSGFYLCAWSVLADTQYFGPGTRLTVL.

There are a few counts of this clonotype. V is TRBV6-2 or TRBV6-3 and J is TRBJ2-3, with 8 bases identical to TRBD2. J was trimmed by 0 bases and V by 11 bases; bases with no gene match: 13. The CDR3 length is 16 residues. The V gene's germline CDR1 is MNHEY and CDR2 SVGEGT. The CDR3 sequence: CAAIQAGGLSTDTQYF. The CDR3, as DNA: TGTGCCGCCATCCAGGCGGGAGGATTAAGCACAGATACGCAGTATTTT.

The chain joins TRBV9 to TRBJ2-7, with a possible D match to TRBD2 (5 bases). The CDR3 consists of 17 residues. Germline lookup yields CDR1 SGDLS and CDR2 YYNGEE. Trimming pared 1 base from V and 1 base from J, leaving 18 bases between. The CDR3: CASSVSGPFLKSYEQYF. The CDR3 DNA reads as TGTGCCAGCAGCGTAAGCGGACCGTTCCTTAAGTCCTACGAGCAGTACTTC.

This clonotype was counted only a few times. This chain joins TRBV20-1 and TRBJ2-5; no clear D gene. The CDR3 is made up of 12 amino acids. Per the germline V gene, CDR1 is DFQATT and CDR2 is SNEGSKA (reference sequence). The V and J ends lost 3 bases and 12 bases respectively, with 17 bases between them. DNA of the CDR3: TGCAGTGCTAGTCCGGCCCCCCCGAGTAAGTACTTC. Its translation is CSASPAPPSKYF.

The chain is built from TRBV19 and TRBJ1-1; D is perhaps TRBD1 (6 bases). Deletions cut 5 bases from V and 4 bases from J, with 17 bases between. The CDR3 sequence is 15 residues long. Germline CDR1 is LNHDA and CDR2 is SQIVND (reference sequence). CDR3 sequence: CASSVTGTPGTEAFF. The DNA of the CDR3 is TGTGCCAGTAGTGTAACAGGGACACCGGGCACTGAAGCTTTCTTT.

This clonotype was observed many times. The chain uses TRBV7-2 and TRBJ2-7; D might be TRBD2 (6 bases). The germline V and J ends were trimmed by 3 bases and 0 bases, with 18 bases remaining between them. Germline loops: CDR1 SGHTA, CDR2 FQGNSA. The length of the CDR3 is 17 residues. CDR3 amino acids: CASSFSSRRRVSYEQYF. The CDR3 nucleotides are TGTGCCAGCAGCTTTAGTTCGAGGCGGAGGGTCTCCTACGAGCAGTACTTC.

Many counts were recorded for this clonotype. V usage is TRBV28 and J usage is TRBJ1-1; D is uncertain. The CDR3 totals 13 residues. V was pared by 4 bases and J by 3 bases, with 9 bases between. The V gene's germline CDR1 is MDHEN and CDR2 SYDVKM. The CDR3 sequence: CASSSAYYTEAFF. CDR3 sequence (DNA): TGTGCCAGCAGTTCCGCATACTACACTGAAGCTTTCTTT.

This chain joins TRBV5-6 and TRBJ2-3; D is ambiguous. The V and J ends lost 6 bases and 4 bases respectively, with 12 bases between them. The CDR3 sequence is 13 residues long. The germline CDR1 and CDR2 sequences are SGHDT and YYEEEE. The CDR3 protein is CASTDMGSDTQYF. The CDR3 region has the DNA TGTGCCAGCACCGATATGGGGTCAGATACGCAGTATTTT.

The chain recombines TRBV5-1 with TRBJ2-1; 9 bases line up with TRBD2. After removal of 4 bases from V and 5 bases from J, the junction contained 7 bases not matched to a gene. The germline gives CDR1 SGHRS, CDR2 YFSETQ. This CDR3 has 15 residues. The CDR3 sequence is CASSAWTSEDNEQFF. The CDR3, as DNA: TGCGCCAGCAGCGCCTGGACTAGCGAAGACAATGAGCAGTTCTTC.